The TCR beta chain under discussion was sequenced for a study of CD8+ T cells in alopecia areata (dated by TCRdb to 2016 to 2019). Regarding the complete study: Treated patients were enrolled in an open-label pilot trial of oral tofacitinib at 5 to 10 mg twice daily for moderate-to-severe alopecia areata. High-throughput TCRbeta sequencing was used to examine T cell clonal expansion in alopecia areata in both the C3H/HeJ mouse model and human patients. Clonality in the scalp was compared among normal scalp (n=4), patchy alopecia areata scalp (n=8), and alopecia totalis/universalis scalp (n=8). Tofacitinib was given for 6 to 18 months, followed by 6 months of follow-up off drug to assess delayed response and recurrence. Amplification of TCRbeta CDR3 regions was done by immunoSEQ multiplex PCR using 35 Vbeta forward primers and 13 Jbeta reverse primers. Biopsies were taken from tofacitinib-treated patients at baseline and at 4 and 24 weeks of treatment, and a later scalp biopsy was taken in several of the tofacitinib-treated patients. In treated patients, disease severity was measured using the SALT score, which gives the percentage of scalp surface area affected. RNA was extracted with the PAXgene miRNA kit for fixed scalp, the miRNeasy kit for PBMCs, and the RNeasy kit for mouse skin. In humans, TCRbeta sequencing was performed on scalp tissue and on sorted CD4+ and CD8+ peripheral blood T cells from healthy controls and from patients with patchy or totalis/universalis alopecia areata. General findings and caveats noted by the study authors: Tofacitinib significantly decreased scalp clonality and the number of expanded CD8+ clones among the top 100 scalp clones. Resident alphabeta T cells in normal human skin are also sequenced, complicating scalp TCR repertoire analysis, unlike mouse skin dominated by gammadelta T cells. Many expanded lesional clones were found to persist in scalp and blood during tofacitinib treatment, and relapse after treatment cessation may be partly explained by this persistence. Compared with normal scalp, lesional scalp, particularly in alopecia totalis/universalis, had higher clonality and more expanded CD8+ clones, which suggests antigenic drive. Shared TCR sequences between patients were less evident than in mice, which may be partly attributable to HLA diversity in the patient population. Because the treated cohort was small and had just a single nonresponder, larger studies are needed to establish links between baseline CD8+ expansion and response.

Library construction relied on the immunoSEQ multiplex PCR assay. RNA was extracted from all samples and reverse transcribed into cDNA as template for TCR sequencing. First-strand cDNA was synthesized using SuperScript III with a 2:1 mix of oligo-dT and random hexamers. Amplification bias was assessed with a synthetic immune receptor repertoire, and residual bias was removed computationally. The paper's data handling went like this. Raw reads were preprocessed to remove errors, and CDR3 was defined according to IMGT conventions as the region from the conserved cysteine to phenylalanine. Clonality was computed by normalizing Shannon entropy by log2 of the number of productive unique TCRs and subtracting the result from 1. Whether scalp clones were CD4 or CD8 was inferred by matching scalp TCRbeta sequences against CD4 and CD8 repertoires sorted from blood. TCRdb stores this immuneACCESS table with in-frame sequences only. Part of the clones is absent; in the studies checked, under half of the shortfall reflects unresolved V genes, and no reason is known for the rest. V and J calls and clone size are as listed in that table; D and trimming were resolved from the DNA. This sample is represented by about 76,000 clones; around two thirds of them were singletons. 20% to 25% of the sample belongs to the ten largest clones.

Concerning this clone itself: The antigen this receptor binds is unknown. Base qualities are not at hand, and no much larger clone is one base apart.

The label giving this sample's time point can be read as: about 5 months on oral tofacitinib. The intended sense of this specimen's treatment or condition label: oral pan-JAK inhibitor, 5-10 mg twice daily. Lesional scalp punch biopsies and peripheral blood were collected from alopecia areata patients. PBMCs were isolated by density centrifugation and stained for CD3, CD4 and CD8, after which CD4+ and CD8+ T cells were sorted on a FACSAria. The CDR3 starts with the cysteine, ends with the phenylalanine, and has 13 residues. Only CDR3 DNA remains: 39 bases, in frame from the first base. The germline V gene provides CDR1 LGHNA and CDR2 YSLEER. The V and J ends are trimmed by 2 bases and 3 bases, leaving 5 bases between them.

Sequencing was performed on CD8+ T cells sorted from blood, taken at week 24, from a patient treated with tofacitinib. The receptor's source is a human donor with alopecia areata. Recombination linked TRBV4-3 to TRBJ2-1, with the D segment identity uncertain. CDR3 sequence: CASSQILYNEQFF. In nucleotides, the sequence is TGCGCCAGCAGCCAAATCCTCTACAATGAGCAGTTCTTC.